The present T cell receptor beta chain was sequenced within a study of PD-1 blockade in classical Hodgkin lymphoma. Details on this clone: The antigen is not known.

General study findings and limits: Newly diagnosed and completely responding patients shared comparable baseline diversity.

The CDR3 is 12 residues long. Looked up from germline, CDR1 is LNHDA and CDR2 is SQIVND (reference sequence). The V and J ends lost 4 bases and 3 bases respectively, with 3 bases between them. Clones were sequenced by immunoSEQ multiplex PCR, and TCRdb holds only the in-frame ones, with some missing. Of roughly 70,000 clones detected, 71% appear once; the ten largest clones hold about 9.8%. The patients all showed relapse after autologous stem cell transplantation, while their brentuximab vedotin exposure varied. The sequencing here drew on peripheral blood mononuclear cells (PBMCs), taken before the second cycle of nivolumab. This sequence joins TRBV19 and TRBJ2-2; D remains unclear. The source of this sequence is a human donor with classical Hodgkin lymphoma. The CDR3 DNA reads TGTGCCAGTAGTAAATACACCGGGGAGCTGTTTTTT. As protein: CASSKYTGELFF.